This T cell receptor beta chain was recorded in a study of T cells in Graves' hyperthyroidism and ophthalmopathy. Amplification targeted TCR beta CDR3 regions from RNA transcripts. Initially, a first-round RT-PCR of the TCR CDR3 employed the HTBI primer set. Each CDR3 protein is one row after TCRdb ran MiXCR on the multiplex PCR reads. The data show roughly 93,000 distinct CDR3 sequences, roughly 37% seen once. This CDR3 is 19 amino acids long. V shed 8 bases and J 6 bases; nucleotides not matched to a gene: 23. Germline CDR1 and CDR2: SNHLY and FYNNEI. With respect to this clonotype: Its antigen is currently unknown.

Study outcomes and limitations: Among thyroid clonotypes expanded above 0.001, most also appeared in blood. Through a model of 13 V-J features, ophthalmopathy was separated from stable hyperthyroidism.

The receptor comes from a woman in her twenties or thirties with Graves' hyperthyroidism. The sequenced sample consisted of peripheral blood or thyroid tissue (not recorded which). The rearrangement uses TRBV2 and TRBJ1-1; 11 bases line up with TRBD1. The CDR3 DNA reads TGTGCCAGCTCACACCCCTCCGGGACAGGGGGGTACGGAACCGCTGAAGCTTTCTTT. Its translation: CASSHPSGTGGYGTAEAFF.